Presented here are 7 T cell receptor beta chains from one specimen sequenced in a study of T-cell memory formation after mild COVID-19. Each CDR3 protein is one row after TCRdb ran MiXCR on the 5' RACE reads. The sample gives approximately 350,000 distinct CDR3 sequences, over 10% of which show up once; over 20% is in the top ten. The sequencing sample was made of PBMCs or a T cell subset sorted from them (not recorded which). All receptors derive from a man aged 18-30 years who had mild COVID-19 (a few samples of this study predate the infection). Cell type and time point are not known.

This clonotype showed up just a few times. The chain joins TRBV6-2 or TRBV6-3 to TRBJ2-7; 8 bases are a match to TRBD1. After removal of 6 bases from V and 1 base from J, the junction contained 2 bases not matched to a gene. The CDR3 contains 13 residues. Germline CDR1 and CDR2: MNHEY and SVGEGT. In nucleotides, the CDR3 is TGTGCCAGCAGCCGGGACAGGTCCTACGAGCAGTACTTC. Encoded protein: CASSRDRSYEQYF.

A few counts support this clonotype. The chain combines TRBV12-3 or TRBV12-4 with TRBJ1-4; no reliable D call. Trimming shortened V by 6 bases and J by 0 bases, and 11 bases separated the two germline ends. This CDR3 has 15 amino acids. For the CDR3, the DNA is TGTGCCAGCAGCCCCGGGTCACCAACTAATGAAAAACTGTTTTTT. Amino acid sequence: CASSPGSPTNEKLFF.

The V call is TRBV5-8, the J call TRBJ1-2; 8 bases fit TRBD1. J lost 2 bases, V lost 4 bases, and 4 bases had no gene match. This CDR3 region has 14 residues. Germline assignment: CDR1 SGHTS and CDR2 YDEGEE. The CDR3 sequence is CASSLRTGNYGYTF. CDR3 bases: TGTGCCAGCAGCCTCCGGACAGGGAACTATGGCTACACCTTC.

With respect to this clonotype: At one boundary the junction diverges from the germline segment, which might be a read error. This chain uses TRBV5-1 with TRBJ2-3; 12 bases fit TRBD2. Germline assignment: CDR1 SGHRS and CDR2 YFSETQ. CDR3 size: 18 residues. The CDR3 region is CAISLLGTSGGRTDTQYF. In DNA form, the CDR3 reads TGCGCCATCAGCTTGTTAGGCACTAGCGGGGGGCGCACAGATACGCAGTATTTT.

The chain combines TRBV4-1 with TRBJ2-3; no firm D call. The CDR3 extends over 14 amino acids. Germline V lookup: CDR1 MGHRA, CDR2 YSYEKL. V lost 0 bases to trimming and J lost 6 bases, with 10 bases between them. CDR3: CASSQDVFQDTQYF. In nucleotides, the CDR3 is TGCGCCAGCAGCCAAGATGTGTTTCAGGATACGCAGTATTTT.

This clonotype has a handful of counts. The rearrangement joins TRBV11-1 to TRBJ2-1, with 13 bases matching TRBD2. The germline V gene has CDR1 SGHAT and CDR2 FQDESV (reference sequence). The CDR3 length is 19 residues. The trim removed 5 bases at V and 2 bases at J, leaving 12 bases unmatched. Here the CDR3 DNA reads TGTGCCAGCAGCCCCGGGACTAGCGGGGCACACCAGGCCTACAATGAGCAGTTCTTC. It is translated as CASSPGTSGAHQAYNEQFF.

Of note for this clonotype: A read error may explain this, as a much larger clone is one base away. The chain joins TRBV5-1 to TRBJ1-1; 8 positions match TRBD1. V trimming: 0 bases; J trimming: 4 bases; junction bases outside the gene matches: 2. The CDR3 is 14 residues long. Looked up from germline, CDR1 is SGHRS and CDR2 is YFSETQ. The CDR3 bases are TGCGCCAGCAGCTTGGACAGGGGGAGCACTGAAGCTTTCTTT. Encoded protein: CASSLDRGSTEAFF.